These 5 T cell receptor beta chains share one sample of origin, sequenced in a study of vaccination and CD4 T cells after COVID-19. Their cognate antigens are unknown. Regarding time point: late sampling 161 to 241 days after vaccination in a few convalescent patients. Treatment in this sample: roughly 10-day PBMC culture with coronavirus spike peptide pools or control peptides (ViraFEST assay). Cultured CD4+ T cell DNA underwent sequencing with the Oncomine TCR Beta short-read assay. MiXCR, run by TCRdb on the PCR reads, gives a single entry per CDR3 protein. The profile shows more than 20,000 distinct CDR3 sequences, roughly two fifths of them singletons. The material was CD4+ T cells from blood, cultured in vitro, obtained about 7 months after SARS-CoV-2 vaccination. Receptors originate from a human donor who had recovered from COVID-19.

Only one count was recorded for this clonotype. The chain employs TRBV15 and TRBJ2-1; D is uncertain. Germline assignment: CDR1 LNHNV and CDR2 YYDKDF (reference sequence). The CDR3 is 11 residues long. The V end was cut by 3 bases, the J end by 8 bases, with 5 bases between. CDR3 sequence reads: CATSSRDEQFF. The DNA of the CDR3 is TGTGCCACCAGCAGTCGGGATGAGCAGTTCTTC.

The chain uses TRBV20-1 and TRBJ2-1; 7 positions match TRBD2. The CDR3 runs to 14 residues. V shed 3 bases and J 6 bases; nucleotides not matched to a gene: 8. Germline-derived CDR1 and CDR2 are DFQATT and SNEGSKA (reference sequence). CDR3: CSARNGRRGNEQFF. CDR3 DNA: TGCAGTGCTAGGAACGGGAGGAGGGGCAATGAGCAGTTCTTC.

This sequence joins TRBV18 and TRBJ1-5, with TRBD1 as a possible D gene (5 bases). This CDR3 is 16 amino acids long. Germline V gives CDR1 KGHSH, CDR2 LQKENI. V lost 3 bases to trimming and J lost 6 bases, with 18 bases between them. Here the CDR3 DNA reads TGTGCCAGCTCACCCACAACCGGGGCGAAGGGTCAGCCCCAGCATTTT. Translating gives CASSPTTGAKGQPQHF. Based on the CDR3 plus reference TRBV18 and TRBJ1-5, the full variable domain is NAGVMQNPRHLVRRRGQEARLRCSPMKGHSHVYWYRQLPEEGLKFMVYLQKENIIDESGMPKERFSAEFPKEGPSILRIQQVVRGDSAAYFCASSPTTGAKGQPQHFGDGTRLSIL.

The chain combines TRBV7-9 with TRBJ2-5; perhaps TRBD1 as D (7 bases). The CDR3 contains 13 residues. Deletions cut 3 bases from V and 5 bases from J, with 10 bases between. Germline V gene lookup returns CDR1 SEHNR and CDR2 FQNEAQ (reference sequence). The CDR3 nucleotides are TGTGCCAGCAGCTTTTCAGGGGGGGAGACCCAGTACTTC. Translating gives CASSFSGGETQYF.

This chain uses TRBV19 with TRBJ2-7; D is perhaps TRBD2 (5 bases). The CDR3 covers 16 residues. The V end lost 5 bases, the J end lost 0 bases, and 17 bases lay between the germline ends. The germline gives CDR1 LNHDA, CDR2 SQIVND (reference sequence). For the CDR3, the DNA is TGTGCCAGTAGTCTAACCAATAGCGTGAGCTCCTACGAGCAGTACTTC. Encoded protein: CASSLTNSVSSYEQYF.